One and the same sample provided the 21 T cell receptor beta chains below, sequenced in a study of technical replicates of blood from a handful of donors. Assay used: immunoSEQ multiplex PCR; TCRdb lists only in-frame clones, some missing. The table records 60,000 to 65,000 clones, more than 75% of them present only once. The sequenced material came from PBMCs. The receptors originated from a human donor in good health. Some clones in this sample may be carry-over from other donors' samples.

The V call is TRBV2, the J call TRBJ2-7; 11 nucleotides agree with TRBD2. This CDR3 is built from 14 residues. Germline loops: CDR1 SNHLY, CDR2 FYNNEI. The J segment lost 0 bases and the V segment lost 5 bases, leaving 0 bases of the junction unmatched. The CDR3 nucleotides read TGTGCCAGCAGTCTAGCGGGGGGCTCCTACGAGCAGTACTTC. It yields the protein CASSLAGGSYEQYF.

The rearrangement uses TRBV5-1 and TRBJ1-4; D remains unclear. CDR1 SGHRS and CDR2 YFSETQ come from the germline V gene. CDR3 size: 17 residues. V dropped 3 bases and J dropped 0 bases, with 15 bases sitting between them. The CDR3 DNA is TGCGCCAGCAGCTCAATGACACAGTCTGCAACTAATGAAAAACTGTTTTTT. It encodes CASSSMTQSATNEKLFF.

This clone was seen a single time. The V and J genes are TRBV9 and TRBJ2-2, with TRBD2 matching 7 bases. The germline gives CDR1 SGDLS, CDR2 YYNGEE. Trimming removed 0 bases from V and 5 bases from J; junction bases left unmatched: 4. The CDR3 is 15 amino acids. CDR3 bases: TGTGCCAGCAGCGTAGATCCAGCGGGGACCGGGGAGCTGTTTTTT. Amino acid sequence: CASSVDPAGTGELFF.

The gene calls are TRBV7-3 and TRBJ2-2, with 8 bases fitting TRBD2. The V segment lost 4 bases and the J segment 0 bases; nucleotides outside the gene matches: 4. The V gene's germline CDR1 is SGHTA and CDR2 FQGTGA. This CDR3 is built from 16 residues. The CDR3 DNA reads TGTGCCAGCAGCTCACAAGCGGGAGCGAACACCGGGGAGCTGTTTTTT. Its protein is CASSSQAGANTGELFF.

The rearrangement joins TRBV6-1 to TRBJ2-5; unclear D gene. Trimming took off 6 bases at V and 7 bases at J, with 12 bases between the two ends. The length of the CDR3 is 12 residues. Germline V gives CDR1 MNHNS, CDR2 SASEGT. The CDR3 sequence is CASSISPGTQYF. The CDR3 coding sequence is TGTGCCAGCAGCATATCCCCGGGGACCCAGTACTTC.

This CDR3 is CASSFAGLRTEAFF. Here the CDR3 DNA reads TGTGCCAGCAGCTTTGCCGGCTTGAGGACTGAAGCTTTCTTT. The V and J genes are TRBV5-4 and TRBJ1-1, with unresolved D. This CDR3 spans 14 amino acids. Germline-derived CDR1 and CDR2 are SGHNT and YYREEE (reference sequence). V gave up 2 bases and J gave up 5 bases, with 13 bases separating them. Based on the CDR3 plus reference TRBV5-4 and TRBJ1-1, the full variable domain is ETGVTQSPTHLIKTRGQQVTLRCSSQSGHNTVSWYQQALGQGPQFIFQYYREEENGRGNFPPRFSGLQFPNYSSELNVNALELDDSALYLCASSFAGLRTEAFFGQGTRLTVV.

The V gene is TRBV11-3, the J gene TRBJ2-7; 9 positions match TRBD1. V lost 2 bases, J lost 6 bases, and 8 bases stayed unmatched. Germline-derived CDR1 and CDR2 are SGHNT and YENEEA. The CDR3 contains 15 residues. The CDR3 DNA reads TGTGCCAGCAGCTTAATGGGGACAGGGATTGGCGAGCAGTACTTC. This encodes CASSLMGTGIGEQYF.

The rearrangement links TRBV7-9 to TRBJ1-4, with 8 bases that match TRBD1. Unmatched junction bases numbered 8, after V lost 5 bases and J lost 6 bases. There are 15 residues in the CDR3. In germline, CDR1 is SEHNR, CDR2 FQNEAQ (reference sequence). CDR3 sequence reads: CASSRRTGRDEKLFF. The CDR3 DNA reads as TGTGCCAGCAGCAGGAGGACAGGGAGGGATGAAAAACTGTTTTTT.

This chain connects TRBV4-3 to TRBJ2-7, with 7 bases identical to TRBD1. The length of the CDR3 is 15 residues. V dropped 4 bases and J dropped 4; count of bases not matched to a gene: 10. Germline lookup yields CDR1 LGHNA and CDR2 YSLEER. This CDR3 reads CASSREDRAGYEQYF. The CDR3 bases are TGCGCCAGCAGCCGAGAAGACAGGGCTGGGTACGAGCAGTACTTC.

This chain links TRBV27 with TRBJ1-4, with a tentative D call TRBD1 (5 bases). There are 17 residues in the CDR3. V was clipped by 3 bases and J by 2 bases, with 16 bases between them. Per the germline V gene, CDR1 is MNHEY and CDR2 is SMNVEV (reference sequence). The CDR3 sequence: CASSFFRGDLTNEKLFF. Written as DNA, the CDR3 is TGTGCCAGCAGTTTTTTCCGGGGGGATTTGACTAATGAAAAACTGTTTTTT.

The chain joins TRBV5-4 to TRBJ2-7; 7 positions agree with TRBD1. Germline-derived CDR1 and CDR2 are SGHNT and YYREEE (reference sequence). Unmatched junction bases numbered 7, after V lost 5 bases and J lost 5 bases. This CDR3 is built from 13 residues. The CDR3 nucleotides are TGTGCCAGCAGGTCACAGGGGTTGGACGAGCAGTACTTC. Amino acid sequence: CASRSQGLDEQYF.

CDR3 loop: CASSRAGGSHEQYF. CDR3 sequence (DNA): TGTGCCAGCAGTCGAGCGGGAGGGTCCCACGAGCAGTACTTC. The chain joins TRBV25-1 to TRBJ2-7; 10 bases are a match to TRBD2. The CDR3 contains 14 residues. J gave up 5 bases and V 5 bases, and 6 bases lay outside the gene matches. Per the germline V gene, CDR1 is MGHDK and CDR2 is SYGVNS.

The chain recombines TRBV19 with TRBJ2-7; a weak D match, TRBD1 (6 bases). CDR3 size: 13 residues. The V gene lost 3 bases and the J gene lost 4 bases, with 10 bases spanning the gap. CDR1 LNHDA and CDR2 SQIVND come from the germline V gene (reference sequence). The CDR3 here is CASSMQGNYEQYF. DNA for the CDR3: TGTGCCAGTAGTATGCAGGGGAATTACGAGCAGTACTTC.

CDR3 amino acids: CASSYGGSTSYEQYF. The CDR3 bases are TGTGCCAGCAGTTACGGGGGCTCAACTTCCTACGAGCAGTACTTC. The chain uses TRBV6-5 and TRBJ2-7; perhaps TRBD1 as D (6 bases). The V end was cut by 2 bases, the J end by 1 base, with 12 bases between. CDR3 length: 15 residues. Germline V gene lookup returns CDR1 MNHEY and CDR2 SVGAGI.

The chain is built from TRBV6-6 and TRBJ1-2, with D possibly being TRBD1 (5 bases). This CDR3 comprises 15 residues. The V end lost 2 bases, the J end lost 5 bases, and 15 bases lay between the germline ends. Germline CDR1 and CDR2: MNHNY and SVGAGI (reference sequence). Here the CDR3 reads CASSYGPGGRYGYTF. The CDR3 bases are TGTGCCAGCAGTTACGGTCCCGGGGGACGATATGGCTACACCTTC.

This chain connects TRBV5-4 to TRBJ1-2, with D perhaps matching TRBD1 (6 bases). CDR1 is SGHNT and CDR2 is YYREEE in the germline V gene (reference sequence). This CDR3 region has 15 residues. V was trimmed by 0 bases and J by 2 bases, leaving 11 bases between them. The CDR3 spells CASSLVSGANYGYTF. Here the CDR3 DNA reads TGTGCCAGCAGCTTGGTGTCAGGGGCGAACTATGGCTACACCTTC.

The V and J genes are TRBV6-5 and TRBJ1-6; D gene uncertain. The germline V and J ends were trimmed by 2 bases and 11 bases, with 7 bases remaining between them. Germline V CDR1 and CDR2: MNHEY, SVGAGI. The CDR3 runs 12 residues. CDR3 loop: CASSYDGAPLHF. The DNA for the CDR3 is TGTGCCAGCAGTTACGACGGGGCACCCCTCCACTTT.

This chain uses TRBV2 with TRBJ2-3; the D gene is possibly TRBD2 (6 bases). Trimming removed 8 bases at V and 5 bases at J, with 20 bases between. This CDR3 has 15 amino acids. Looked up from germline, CDR1 is SNHLY and CDR2 is FYNNEI. The CDR3 sequence is CASEVGETSVDTQYF. CDR3 DNA: TGTGCCAGCGAGGTGGGCGAGACTAGTGTAGATACGCAGTATTTT.

The chain is built from TRBV19 and TRBJ1-2; D perhaps matches TRBD1 (5 bases). CDR1 LNHDA and CDR2 SQIVND come from the germline V gene (reference sequence). The CDR3 has 14 residues. The ends were cut back, 2 bases at V and 4 bases at J, with 11 bases in the middle. The CDR3: CASSITGLIYGYTF. For the CDR3, the DNA is TGTGCCAGTAGTATAACAGGTTTAATCTATGGCTACACCTTC.

V usage is TRBV6-4 and J usage is TRBJ2-7; 13 nucleotides line up with TRBD2. Trimming removed 0 bases from V and 2 bases from J; junction bases left unmatched: 4. This CDR3 is 17 amino acids long. The germline V gene encodes CDR1 MRHNA and CDR2 SNTAGT. The CDR3 protein is CASSDSTSGRPAYEQYF. CDR3 sequence (DNA): TGTGCCAGCAGTGACTCGACTAGCGGGAGGCCGGCCTACGAGCAGTACTTC.

V is TRBV2 and J is TRBJ2-5; D unresolved. Germline CDR1 SNHLY, CDR2 FYNNEI. The V gene lost 7 bases and the J gene lost 4 bases, with 13 bases spanning the gap. This CDR3 contains 13 residues. The CDR3: CASTKGVPETQYF. CDR3 bases: TGTGCCAGCACCAAAGGAGTCCCAGAGACCCAGTACTTC.